This TCR beta chain derives from a study of STAT5B mutations in CD4+ large granular lymphocyte leukemia. Findings and caveats of the study: TRBV06-family usage was enriched in top patient clones (8/27) versus controls (2/35). Main leukemic clonotypes were patient-specific, but roughly 26% appeared at low frequency elsewhere.

Per the authors' pipeline: Productive clonotypes were detectable down to 2.59 x 10-5 frequency. TCRdb keeps only in-frame clones here, not all; method: immunoSEQ multiplex PCR. Clone size and V and J calls were adopted from that table, with D and trimming inferred from the DNA. The sample gives tens of thousands of clones, 70% to 85% of which show up once; less than 5% is in the top ten. The CDR3 is 16 residues long. Germline trimming cut 1 base from V and 1 base from J; bases unmatched to any gene: 0. The V gene's germline CDR1 is LGHNA and CDR2 YNFKEQ. Note on this clone: Antigen: not known.

V and J are TRBV4-2 and TRBJ2-3; 12 bases match TRBD2. Sequencing input: CD4+ T cells from blood buffy coats. This TCR came from a human donor in good health. The CDR3, as DNA: TGTGCCAGCAGCCAAGGGACTAGCGGGGGCACAGATACGCAGTATTTT. Protein: CASSQGTSGGTDTQYF.